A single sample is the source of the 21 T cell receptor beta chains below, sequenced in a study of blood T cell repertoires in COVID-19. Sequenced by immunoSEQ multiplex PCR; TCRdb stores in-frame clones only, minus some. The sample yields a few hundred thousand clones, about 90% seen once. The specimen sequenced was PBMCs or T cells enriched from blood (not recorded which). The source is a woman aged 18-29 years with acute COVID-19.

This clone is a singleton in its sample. The CDR3 protein is CASSTRTGTNTGELFF. CDR3 bases: TGTGCCAGCAGCACAAGGACAGGGACGAACACCGGGGAGCTGTTTTTT. J is TRBJ2-2 and V is TRBV9; 8 bases map to TRBD1. Losses at the gene ends were 4 bases for V and 0 bases for J; bases not matched to a gene: 5. Germline CDR1 is SGDLS and CDR2 is YYNGEE. CDR3 size: 16 residues.

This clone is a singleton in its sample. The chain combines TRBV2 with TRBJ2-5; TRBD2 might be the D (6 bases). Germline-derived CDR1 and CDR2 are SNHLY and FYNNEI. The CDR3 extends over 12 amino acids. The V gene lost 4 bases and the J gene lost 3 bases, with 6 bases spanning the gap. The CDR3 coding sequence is TGTGCCAGCAGTGGGGGGGAAGAGACCCAGTACTTC. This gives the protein CASSGGEETQYF.

The CDR3, as DNA: TGCGCCAGCAGCGCAGTAGCGGGAAGTTCGGCAAGGGGAGAGCAGTACTTC. Its protein product is CASSAVAGSSARGEQYF. The V gene is TRBV5-1, the J gene TRBJ2-7, with 8 nucleotides matching TRBD2. This CDR3 has 17 residues. With 4 bases clipped from V and 7 bases from J, the junction kept 19 bases outside the gene matches. CDR1 and CDR2 (germline): SGHRS, YFSETQ.

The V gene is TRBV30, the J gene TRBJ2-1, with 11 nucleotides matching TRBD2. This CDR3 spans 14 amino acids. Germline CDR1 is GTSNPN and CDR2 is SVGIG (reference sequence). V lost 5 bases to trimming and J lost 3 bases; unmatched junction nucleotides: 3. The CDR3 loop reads CAWGLAGGYNEQFF. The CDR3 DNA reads TGTGCCTGGGGCCTAGCGGGAGGCTACAATGAGCAGTTCTTC.

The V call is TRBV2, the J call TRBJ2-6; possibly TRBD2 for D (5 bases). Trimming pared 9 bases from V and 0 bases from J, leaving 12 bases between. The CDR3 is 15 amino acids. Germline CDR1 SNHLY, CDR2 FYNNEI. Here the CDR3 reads CARALGSSGANVLTF. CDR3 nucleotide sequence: TGTGCCAGGGCTTTAGGGAGCTCTGGGGCCAACGTCCTGACTTTC.

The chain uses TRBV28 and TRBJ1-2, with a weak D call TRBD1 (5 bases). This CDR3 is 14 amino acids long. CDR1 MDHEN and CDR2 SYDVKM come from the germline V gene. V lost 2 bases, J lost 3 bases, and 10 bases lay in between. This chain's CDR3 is CASSLGAGHYGYTF. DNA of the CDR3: TGTGCCAGCAGTTTAGGCGCAGGGCACTATGGCTACACCTTC.

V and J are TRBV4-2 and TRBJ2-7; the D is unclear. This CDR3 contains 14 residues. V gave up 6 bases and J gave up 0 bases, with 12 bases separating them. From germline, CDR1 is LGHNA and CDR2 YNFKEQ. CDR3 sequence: CASSRSFSSYEQYF. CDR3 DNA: TGTGCCAGCAGTCGGTCCTTTAGCTCCTACGAGCAGTACTTC.

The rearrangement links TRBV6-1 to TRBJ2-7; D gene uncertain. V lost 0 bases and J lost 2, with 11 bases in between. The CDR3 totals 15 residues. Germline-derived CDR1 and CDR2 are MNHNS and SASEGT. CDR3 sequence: CASSEAGASTYEQYF. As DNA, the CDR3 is TGTGCCAGCAGTGAAGCAGGAGCGTCAACCTACGAGCAGTACTTC.

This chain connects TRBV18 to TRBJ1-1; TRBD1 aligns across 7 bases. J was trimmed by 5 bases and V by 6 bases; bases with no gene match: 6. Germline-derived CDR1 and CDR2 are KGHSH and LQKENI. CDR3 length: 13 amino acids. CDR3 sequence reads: CASSPGQRTEAFF. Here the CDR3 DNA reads TGTGCCAGCTCCCCGGGACAGCGAACTGAAGCTTTCTTT.

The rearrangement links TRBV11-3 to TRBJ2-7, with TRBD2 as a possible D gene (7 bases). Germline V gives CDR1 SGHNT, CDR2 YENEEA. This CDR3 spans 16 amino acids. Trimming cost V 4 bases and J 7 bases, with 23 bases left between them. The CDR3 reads CASSSGHRDYRREQYF. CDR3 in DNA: TGTGCCAGCAGCTCGGGACACCGGGACTACCGGCGGGAGCAGTACTTC.

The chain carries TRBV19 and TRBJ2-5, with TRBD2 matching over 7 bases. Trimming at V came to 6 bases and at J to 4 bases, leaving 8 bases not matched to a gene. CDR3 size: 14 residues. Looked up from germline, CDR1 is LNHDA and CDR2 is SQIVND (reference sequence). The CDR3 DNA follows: TGTGCCAGTAGCCCCCTTACTAGCGCAGAGACCCAGTACTTC. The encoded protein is CASSPLTSAETQYF.

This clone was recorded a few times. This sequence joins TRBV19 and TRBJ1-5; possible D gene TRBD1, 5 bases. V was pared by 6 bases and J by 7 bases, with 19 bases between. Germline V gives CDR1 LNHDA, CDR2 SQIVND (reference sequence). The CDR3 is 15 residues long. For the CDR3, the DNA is TGTGCCAGTAGCTGGGGGGGGACCGTTGACCAGCCCCAGCATTTT. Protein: CASSWGGTVDQPQHF.

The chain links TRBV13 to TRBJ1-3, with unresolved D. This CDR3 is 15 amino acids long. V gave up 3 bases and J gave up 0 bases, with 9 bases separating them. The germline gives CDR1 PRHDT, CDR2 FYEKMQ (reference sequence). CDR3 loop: CASSFPLNSGNTIYF. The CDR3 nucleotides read TGTGCCAGCAGCTTTCCACTGAACTCTGGAAACACCATATATTTT.

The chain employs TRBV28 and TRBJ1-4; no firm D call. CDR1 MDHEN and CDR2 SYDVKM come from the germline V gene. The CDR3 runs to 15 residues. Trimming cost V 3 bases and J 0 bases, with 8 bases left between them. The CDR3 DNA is TGTGCCAGCAGTTTGTGGCCCGCAACTAATGAAAAACTGTTTTTT. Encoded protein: CASSLWPATNEKLFF.

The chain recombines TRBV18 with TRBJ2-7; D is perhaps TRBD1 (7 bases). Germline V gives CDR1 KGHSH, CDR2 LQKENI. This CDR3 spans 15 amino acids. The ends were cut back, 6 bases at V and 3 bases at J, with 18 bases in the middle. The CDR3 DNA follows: TGTGCCAGCTCCCAAGGAGGGGGCTACATCTACGAGCAGTACTTC. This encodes CASSQGGGYIYEQYF.

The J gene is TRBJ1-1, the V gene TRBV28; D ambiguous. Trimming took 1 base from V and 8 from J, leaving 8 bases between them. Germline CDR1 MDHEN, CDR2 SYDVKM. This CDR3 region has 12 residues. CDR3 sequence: CASSLLLEEAFF. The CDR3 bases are TGTGCCAGCAGTTTATTATTAGAAGAAGCTTTCTTT.

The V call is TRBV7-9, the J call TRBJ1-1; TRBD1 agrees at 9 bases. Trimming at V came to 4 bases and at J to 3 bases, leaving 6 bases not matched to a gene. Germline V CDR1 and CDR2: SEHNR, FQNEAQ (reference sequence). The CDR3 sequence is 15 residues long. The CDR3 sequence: CASSWMGQGDTEAFF. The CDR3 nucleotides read TGTGCCAGCAGCTGGATGGGACAGGGTGACACTGAAGCTTTCTTT.

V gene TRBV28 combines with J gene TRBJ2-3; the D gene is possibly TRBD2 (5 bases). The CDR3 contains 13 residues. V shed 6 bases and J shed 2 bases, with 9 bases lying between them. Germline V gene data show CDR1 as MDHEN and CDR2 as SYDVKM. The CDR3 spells CASRGSLTDTQYF. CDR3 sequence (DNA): TGTGCCAGCAGAGGGAGCCTCACAGATACGCAGTATTTT.

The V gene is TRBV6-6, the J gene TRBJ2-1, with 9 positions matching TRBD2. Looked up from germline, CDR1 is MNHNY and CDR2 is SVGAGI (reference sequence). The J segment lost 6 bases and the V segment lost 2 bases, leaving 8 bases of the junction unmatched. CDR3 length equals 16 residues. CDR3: CASSYVGGRAGNEQFF. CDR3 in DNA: TGTGCCAGCAGTTACGTAGGCGGGAGGGCTGGCAATGAGCAGTTCTTC.

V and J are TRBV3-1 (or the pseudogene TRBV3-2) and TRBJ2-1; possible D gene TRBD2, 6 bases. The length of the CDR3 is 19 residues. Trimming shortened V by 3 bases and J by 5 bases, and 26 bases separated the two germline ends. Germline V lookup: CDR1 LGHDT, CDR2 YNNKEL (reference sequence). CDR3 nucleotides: TGTGCCAGCAGCCATCGCCGAGAGAGACCGGGAGACCTACACAATGAGCAGTTCTTC. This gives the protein CASSHRRERPGDLHNEQFF.

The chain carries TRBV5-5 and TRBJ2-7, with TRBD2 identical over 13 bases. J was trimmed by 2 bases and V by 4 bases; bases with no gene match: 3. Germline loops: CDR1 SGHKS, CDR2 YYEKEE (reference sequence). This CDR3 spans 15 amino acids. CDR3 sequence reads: CASSRLAGGTYEQYF. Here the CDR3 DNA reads TGTGCCAGCAGCCGACTAGCGGGAGGTACCTACGAGCAGTACTTC.